This T cell receptor (beta chain) was obtained from a study of blood T cell repertoires in COVID-19. Study background: Both acute and convalescent COVID-19 samples were obtained from the United States, Italy and Spain. The cDNA or gDNA used as material had been derived from T cells, B-cell-depleted T cells, or PBMCs.

Original processing methods: The assay estimated nucleated cells by amplifying reference gene primers. The repertoire was sequenced with immunoSEQ multiplex PCR; TCRdb's copy has only in-frame clones and lacks some. The DNA gave D and trimming, while V, J and clone size come from that table. This table has about 59,000 clones, around four fifths appearing once. Trimming took 5 bases from V and 1 from J; bases not matched to a gene: 8. This CDR3 has 16 amino acids. CDR1 is SGHTA, CDR2 FQGNSA, per germline. The clonotype comes from a woman between 65 and 79 years old with acute or convalescent COVID-19. J is TRBJ1-5 and V is TRBV7-2; 7 bases line up with TRBD1. Sequenced input: peripheral blood. The CDR3 bases are TGTGCCAGCAGCCCAGGGGCAGGGGGAAGCAATCAGCCCCAGCATTTT. It encodes CASSPGAGGSNQPQHF.